This TCR beta chain originates from a study of T-cell memory formation after mild COVID-19. About the study: TCR clusters mostly belonged to single donors.

As concerns this clonotype: The antigen is not known.

With constant-segment primers, 5'RACE yielded cDNA libraries of TCR alpha and TCR beta that carried sample barcodes and UMIs. TCRdb redid the calling of the 5' RACE reads with MiXCR, one entry per CDR3 protein. The sample contains around 140,000 distinct CDR3 sequences, approximately 25% of which appear only once. Study-level findings and limits: Day 15 to 85 contracting clones showed balanced CD4/CD8; day 15 to 37 expanders favored CD4+.

V was clipped by 7 bases and J by 6 bases; unmatched bases: 13. From germline, CDR1 is MGHDK and CDR2 SYGVNS. This CDR3 has 16 residues. The gene calls are TRBV25-1 and TRBJ2-1, with TRBD2 matching over 9 bases. The sequence was obtained from an adult woman who had mild COVID-19 (a few samples of this study predate the infection). Cell type and time point are not known. Source material: PBMCs or a T cell subset sorted from them (not recorded which). CDR3 in DNA: TGTGCCAGCATACCCCCCGCTAGCGGGGAGGGCAATGAGCAGTTCTTC. It encodes CASIPPASGEGNEQFF.